The source of this TCR beta chain is a study of regulatory T cells in long-lasting Graves disease. Study-level results: Favored gene segments in persistent disease were TRBV28, TRBJ1-2 and TRBJ2-5. Those with persistent disease had in common more public clonotypes (around 2,700) than new patients (roughly 970).

On this clonotype: The target antigen is unknown.

Time point in this sample: newly diagnosed GD, antithyroid drugs for less than 3 months. With RNA extracted from PBMCs as input, the TCR library was made. Building of the TCR beta libraries involved iRepertoire HTBI primers and Arm-PCR of CDR3 regions. Each CDR3 protein gets one entry after TCRdb re-called the multiplex PCR reads with MiXCR. The sample holds about 240,000 distinct CDR3 sequences, over 20% seen once. Unmatched junction bases numbered 9, after V lost 6 bases and J lost 5 bases. The CDR3 is 15 residues long. Germline V gene data show CDR1 as LGHNA and CDR2 as YNFKEQ. This TCR derives from a female donor with Graves disease. The input for sequencing was peripheral blood mononuclear cells (PBMCs), taken at new diagnosis, from a patient treated with antithyroid drugs. The rearrangement joins TRBV4-2 to TRBJ1-4; 7 positions match TRBD1. This CDR3 is CASSTRQGTNEKLFF. The CDR3 region has the DNA TGTGCCAGCAGTACCCGACAGGGAACAAATGAAAAACTGTTTTTT.